One and the same sample provided the 26 T cell receptor beta chains below, sequenced in a study of identical twins. MiXCR, applied by TCRdb to the 5' RACE reads, yields one record per CDR3 protein. The repertoire holds about 810,000 distinct CDR3 sequences, with 9% to 15% as singletons. These data were also reused for a study on yellow fever vaccine responses in identical twins.

Sequencing was carried out using PBMCs. These receptors all come from a woman younger than 35 in good health.

The V call is TRBV15, the J call TRBJ2-7, with D possibly being TRBD1 or TRBD2 (5 bases each). Trimming removed 0 bases from V and 3 bases from J, with 12 bases in between. This CDR3 is 15 amino acids long. The germline CDR1 and CDR2 sequences are LNHNV and YYDKDF (reference sequence). The CDR3 region is CATSRDRGLRYEQYF. The CDR3 coding sequence is TGTGCCACCAGCAGAGATCGGGGCTTACGCTACGAGCAGTACTTC.

This clonotype has only a few counts. V is TRBV4-2 and J is TRBJ2-5, with no clear D. Germline-derived CDR1 and CDR2 are LGHNA and YNFKEQ. CDR3 length equals 13 residues. Trimming pared 0 bases from V and 2 bases from J, leaving 4 bases between. The DNA for the CDR3 is TGTGCCAGCAGCCAAGAGGTTCAAGAGACCCAGTACTTC. It translates to CASSQEVQETQYF.

This chain connects TRBV20-1 to TRBJ2-1; a possible D gene is TRBD1 (6 bases). The germline gives CDR1 DFQATT, CDR2 SNEGSKA (reference sequence). V lost 2 bases and J 6 bases, leaving 14 bases between the germline ends. CDR3 size: 14 residues. CDR3 sequence: CSARFIGQSNEQFF. CDR3 sequence (DNA): TGCAGTGCTAGATTTATTGGACAGTCCAATGAGCAGTTCTTC.

This clonotype was observed at least ten times. The V gene is TRBV28, the J gene TRBJ1-3; TRBD1 agrees at 10 bases. Trimming removed 5 bases from V and 2 bases from J; junction bases left unmatched: 3. The germline CDR1 and CDR2 sequences are MDHEN and SYDVKM. This CDR3 has 15 amino acids. CDR3 DNA sequence: TGTGCCAGCAGTCCCGACAGGGGGCCTGGAAACACCATATATTTT. Its protein is CASSPDRGPGNTIYF.

This clonotype occurred once. The CDR3 DNA follows: TGTGCCAGCAGCGTACAGGGGGACGCTAACTATGGCTACACCTTC. The encoded protein is CASSVQGDANYGYTF. The V gene is TRBV6-1, the J gene TRBJ1-2; 8 bases are a match to TRBD1. The CDR3 consists of 15 residues. Germline V gene sequence: CDR1 MNHNS, CDR2 SASEGT. The V gene end was trimmed by 6 bases and the J gene end by 0 bases; junction bases not matched to a gene: 6.

The chain combines TRBV7-8 with TRBJ2-7; TRBD2 might be the D (6 bases). Germline V CDR1 and CDR2: SGHVS, FQNEAQ. The ends were cut back, 3 bases at V and 0 bases at J, with 18 bases in the middle. The CDR3 is 17 residues long. This CDR3 is CASSLPDGLTDSYEQYF. CDR3 in DNA: TGTGCCAGCAGCTTGCCCGATGGACTAACCGACTCCTACGAGCAGTACTTC.

The rearrangement uses TRBV29-1 and TRBJ1-2, with D unresolved. This CDR3 spans 13 amino acids. Between the trimmed V and J ends, which lost 5 bases and 4 bases, there was a span of 14 bases. Germline lookup yields CDR1 SQVTM and CDR2 ANQGSEA. This CDR3 reads CSVRLTPLYGYTF. The CDR3 DNA sequence: TGCAGCGTTCGTCTAACCCCCCTCTATGGCTACACCTTC.

Ten or more counts support this clonotype. The chain links TRBV2 to TRBJ2-7; D not resolved. The CDR3 totals 12 residues. Germline loops: CDR1 SNHLY, CDR2 FYNNEI. V dropped 4 bases and J dropped 4 bases, with 8 bases sitting between them. The CDR3 DNA reads as TGTGCCAGCAGTGCCGGGTCATACGAGCAGTACGTC. Its translation: CASSAGSYEQYV.

In this sample, this clonotype turned up a few times. The chain carries TRBV28 and TRBJ2-3, with D perhaps TRBD2 (5 bases). This CDR3 spans 16 amino acids. Germline V gene sequence: CDR1 MDHEN, CDR2 SYDVKM. V lost 3 bases to trimming and J lost 1 base, with 14 bases between them. The chain's CDR3 is CASSFFVGVGTDTQYF. DNA for the CDR3: TGTGCCAGCAGTTTTTTTGTGGGAGTAGGCACAGATACGCAGTATTTT.

The chain links TRBV12-3 or TRBV12-4 to TRBJ2-3; D is unresolved. The CDR3 is 12 residues long. Trimming cost V 5 bases and J 6 bases, with 9 bases left between them. In nucleotides, the CDR3 is TGTGCCAGCAGTCCCACGTACGATACGCAGTATTTT. Amino acids: CASSPTYDTQYF.

The rearrangement uses TRBV7-6 and TRBJ2-1; 9 bases are a match to TRBD2. The CDR3 has 16 residues. In germline, CDR1 is SGHVS, CDR2 FNYEAQ. J gave up 12 bases and V 1 base, and 13 bases lay outside the gene matches. The CDR3 DNA reads as TGTGCCAGCAGCTTAGGAGCGGGGGGCTACAAGGGTGGGCAGTTCTTC. It codes for CASSLGAGGYKGGQFF.

The chain combines TRBV28 with TRBJ1-2; a weak D match, TRBD1 (5 bases). The V gene lost 7 bases and the J gene lost 3 bases, with 15 bases spanning the gap. Germline assignment: CDR1 MDHEN and CDR2 SYDVKM. The length of the CDR3 is 14 residues. In DNA form, the CDR3 reads TGTGCCAGCAAACACGGGGCGTTAGACTATGGCTACACCTTC. Protein: CASKHGALDYGYTF.

This chain joins TRBV7-8 and TRBJ2-7; 9 nucleotides align to TRBD1. The CDR3 has 17 amino acids. Trimming removed 1 base from V and 3 bases from J; junction bases left unmatched: 10. CDR1 is SGHVS, CDR2 FQNEAQ, per germline. CDR3 sequence reads: CASSLGGRGQGIYEQYF. DNA for the CDR3: TGTGCCAGCAGCTTAGGGGGTAGAGGACAGGGGATCTACGAGCAGTACTTC.

The chain carries TRBV2 and TRBJ2-1; TRBD1 matches 9 bases. Germline V gives CDR1 SNHLY, CDR2 FYNNEI. The CDR3 sequence is 13 residues long. J was trimmed by 16 bases and V by 6 bases; bases with no gene match: 13. The CDR3 spells CASRAWDREDLFF. The CDR3 DNA is TGTGCCAGCAGGGCGTGGGACAGGGAAGATCTATTCTTC.

This clonotype occurred many times. This chain joins TRBV27 and TRBJ2-1; 9 nucleotides match TRBD1. The V segment lost 3 bases and the J segment 8 bases; nucleotides outside the gene matches: 8. The germline V gene encodes CDR1 MNHEY and CDR2 SMNVEV (reference sequence). CDR3 size: 15 residues. As DNA, the CDR3 is TGTGCCAGCAGTTTGACCGGGACAGGGTTATATGAGCAGTTCTTC. This encodes CASSLTGTGLYEQFF.

This clonotype was detected only once. The junction does not match germline at one end; this may be a read error. The genes are TRBV6-2 or TRBV6-3 and TRBJ2-3; possible D gene TRBD1, 6 bases. The germline gives CDR1 MNHEY, CDR2 SVGEGT. This CDR3 has 13 amino acids. The CDR3, as DNA: TGTACCAGCAGGACAGCCTACACAGATACGCAGTATTTT. Its protein product is CTSRTAYTDTQYF.

This clonotype was counted only a few times. The V gene is TRBV10-1, the J gene TRBJ2-7; D is possibly TRBD2 (6 bases). The ends were cut back, 3 bases at V and 7 bases at J, with 13 bases in the middle. This CDR3 region has 13 residues. Germline CDR1 is WNHNN and CDR2 is SYGVQD (reference sequence). The CDR3: CASSEEEGKEQYV. DNA of the CDR3: TGCGCCAGCAGTGAAGAGGAGGGGAAAGAGCAGTACGTC.

V gene TRBV11-1 combines with J gene TRBJ2-2, with 13 bases that match TRBD2. The CDR3 contains 19 residues. Trimming cost V 2 bases and J 4 bases; bases outside gene matches: 10. Germline CDR1 and CDR2: SGHAT and FQDESV (reference sequence). The CDR3: CASSLRGTSGTAGTGELFF. As DNA, the CDR3 is TGTGCCAGCAGCTTACGGGGGACTAGCGGGACCGCCGGCACCGGGGAGCTGTTTTTT.

This clonotype was detected a few times. This chain links TRBV11-2 with TRBJ2-7; D is possibly TRBD1 or TRBD2 (5 bases each). V was trimmed by 6 bases and J by 1 base, leaving 16 bases between them. CDR1 and CDR2 from the germline V gene are SGHAT and FQNNGV. This CDR3 has 15 amino acids. The CDR3, as DNA: TGTGCCAGCAGTTCCTCTTGGGACGGGTCCTACGAGCAGTACGTC. Its protein product is CASSSSWDGSYEQYV.

This clonotype was seen repeatedly, ten times or more. The V call is TRBV10-3, the J call TRBJ1-5, with D possibly being TRBD1 (5 bases). Germline CDR1 ENHRY, CDR2 SYGVKD. V was clipped by 8 bases and J by 4 bases, with 12 bases between them. The CDR3 has 13 residues. CDR3 residues: CAIRLTENQPQHF. The CDR3 DNA is TGTGCCATCCGGTTGACAGAAAATCAGCCCCAGCATTTT.

There are a few counts of this clonotype. For the CDR3, the DNA is TGTGCCATCAGTGAGACACCGGAGGGGAACATTCAGTACTTC. This sequence encodes CAISETPEGNIQYF. The chain employs TRBV10-3 and TRBJ2-4, with D perhaps TRBD2 (6 bases). CDR1 is ENHRY, CDR2 SYGVKD, per germline. V was shortened by 2 bases and J by 7 bases, with 12 bases between the two germline ends. This CDR3 region has 14 residues.

This rearrangement joins TRBV7-6 to TRBJ2-2; D gene uncertain. Trimming removed 4 bases at V and 6 bases at J, with 21 bases between. The CDR3 contains 17 residues. Germline V gene data show CDR1 as SGHVS and CDR2 as FNYEAQ. In nucleotides, the CDR3 is TGTGCCAGCAGCTCCCCTAAGGCGCTTGGAAGTGCCGGGGAGCTGTTTTTT. It encodes CASSSPKALGSAGELFF.

This rearrangement joins TRBV18 to TRBJ2-3; 11 bases map to TRBD2. There are 16 residues in the CDR3. J was trimmed by 5 bases and V by 3 bases; bases with no gene match: 7. Germline assignment: CDR1 KGHSH and CDR2 LQKENI. CDR3 sequence (DNA): TGTGCCAGCTCACCTTTACTAGCGGGGGATGTAGATACGCAGTATTTT. Its translation: CASSPLLAGDVDTQYF.

The rearrangement joins TRBV28 to TRBJ2-5; 9 bases are a match to TRBD1. This CDR3 comprises 17 residues. CDR1 is MDHEN and CDR2 is SYDVKM in the germline V gene. The V gene end was trimmed by 6 bases and the J gene end by 5 bases; junction bases not matched to a gene: 16. The CDR3: CASRIPPGTGIGETQYF. The CDR3 DNA sequence: TGTGCCAGCAGAATACCCCCCGGGACAGGGATCGGGGAGACCCAGTACTTC.

Ten or more counts support this clonotype. The V call is TRBV12-3 or TRBV12-4, the J call TRBJ2-1; D call uncertain. The CDR3 loop spans 12 amino acids. V gave up 5 bases and J gave up 6 bases, with 8 bases separating them. This chain's CDR3 is CASSIRSNEQFF. The CDR3, as DNA: TGTGCCAGCAGTATCCGTAGCAATGAGCAGTTCTTC.

The V and J genes are TRBV2 and TRBJ1-1, with 10 bases matching TRBD1. With 6 bases clipped from V and 11 bases from J, the junction kept 9 bases outside the gene matches. Germline V gene data show CDR1 as SNHLY and CDR2 as FYNNEI. The CDR3 consists of 13 residues. CDR3 amino acids: CASRQTGGAGAFF. The DNA for the CDR3 is TGTGCCAGCAGACAGACAGGGGGCGCAGGGGCTTTCTTT. Based on the CDR3 plus reference TRBV2 and TRBJ1-1, the full variable domain is EPEVTQTPSHQVTQMGQEVILRCVPISNHLYFYWYRQILGQKVEFLVSFYNNEISEKSEIFDDQFSVERPDGSNFTLKIRSTKLEDSAMYFCASRQTGGAGAFFGQGTRLTVV.